Included here is one TCR beta chain sequence, with context. Germline V lookup: CDR1 SGHVS, CDR2 FQNEAQ. Trimming removed 1 base from V and 6 bases from J, with 6 bases in between. The CDR3 totals 13 residues. This entry is derived from a study of blood T cell repertoires in COVID-19. Background on the study: Samples of COVID-19 (acute and convalescent) were obtained from the United States, Italy and Spain. From T cells, B-cell-depleted T cells, or PBMCs came the material, which was cDNA or gDNA.

As originally analysed: Counts of nucleated cells, estimated from reference gene primer amplification, were obtained. This table comes from immunoSEQ multiplex PCR, and its TCRdb copy is limited to in-frame clones, with some not included. Clone size and the V and J calls come from that table; the DNA yielded D and trimming. This table holds 95,000 or so clones, roughly 90% found once. The chain is built from TRBV7-8 and TRBJ2-2; D is unclear. Sequencing was done on a sample of peripheral blood. This sequence originates from an elderly man with active or convalescent COVID-19. CDR3 amino acids: CASSLVESGELFF. In DNA form, the CDR3 reads TGTGCCAGCAGCTTAGTCGAGTCCGGGGAGCTGTTTTTT.